Sequencing of this T cell receptor beta chain was carried out in a study of post-analysis software for immune sequencing data. The wider study: Relapsing-remitting, secondary progressive and progressive-relapsing multiple sclerosis were all included among the disease courses. Study-level findings and limits: A few TRBV segments, TRBV5-6, TRBV5-1 and TRBV20-1 among them, were found more frequent in patients than controls.

Carried by the TCR beta cDNA libraries were unique molecular identifiers. TCRdb passed the PCR reads through MiXCR, listing each CDR3 protein once. The table shows 450,000 to 650,000 distinct CDR3 sequences, with around 40% occurring only once. V dropped 3 bases and J dropped 9; count of bases not matched to a gene: 9. The CDR3 has 15 residues. This clonotype was seen a handful of times. No antigen is known for it. The genes are TRBV12-3 or TRBV12-4 and TRBJ2-1; 9 bases match TRBD2. The sequence came from a girl between 5 and 17 years old with multiple sclerosis. The sequenced sample was blood. The CDR3 DNA is TGTGCCAGCAGTTTGTTGGCTAGCGGGATGGCTGAGCAGTTCTTC. Translating it yields CASSLLASGMAEQFF.